A single sample gave rise to the 22 T cell receptor beta chains below, sequenced in a study of neurological immune-mediated disorders. TCRdb redid the calling of the 5' RACE reads with MiXCR, one entry per CDR3 protein. Here the sample spans more than 40,000 distinct CDR3 sequences, under 2% being singletons. The sequencing input was PBMCs. The receptors here all came from a woman in her thirties or forties with multiple sclerosis.

This clonotype was recorded many times. J is TRBJ2-1 and V is TRBV20-1; 8 bases align to TRBD1. V shed 3 bases, J shed 4 bases, and the junction held 11 bases outside the gene matches. This CDR3 has 16 amino acids. Germline CDR1 is DFQATT and CDR2 is SNEGSKA (reference sequence). The CDR3 is CSARSPRDRRYNEQFF. CDR3 bases: TGCAGTGCTAGGTCCCCCCGGGACAGGCGATACAATGAGCAGTTCTTC.

With respect to this clonotype: This may come from a read error, since a much larger clone is one base off. J is TRBJ1-4 and V is TRBV3-1; possible D gene TRBD1, 5 bases. The length of the CDR3 is 11 residues. CDR1 is LGHDT, CDR2 YNNKEL, per germline (reference sequence). The CDR3 DNA reads as TGTGACAGCAGCCGGGGGGAAAAACTGTTTTTT. Amino acids: CDSSRGEKLFF.

This clonotype was seen many times. This chain links TRBV5-1 with TRBJ2-1, with 9 bases lining up with TRBD1. V was clipped by 5 bases and J by 6 bases; unmatched bases: 12. The CDR3 totals 16 residues. Per germline, CDR1 SGHRS and CDR2 YFSETQ. The CDR3 DNA reads as TGCGCCAGCAGTCCAATTTCGGGACAGGGCTCCAATGAGCAGTTCTTC. Its translation is CASSPISGQGSNEQFF.

The sample holds many counts of this clonotype. V is TRBV7-9 and J is TRBJ2-7; D is unresolved. This CDR3 is built from 13 residues. V lost 1 base to trimming and J lost 6 bases, with 10 bases between them. Germline-derived CDR1 and CDR2 are SEHNR and FQNEAQ (reference sequence). The CDR3 region has the DNA TGTGCCAGCAGCTTAGTAGGGCCTGGCGAGCAGTACTTC. Translated, it gives CASSLVGPGEQYF.

This clonotype turned up a few times. CDR3 residues: CASSLYGTPYEQYF. The CDR3 DNA sequence: TGCGCCAGCAGCCTCTACGGGACACCTTACGAGCAGTACTTC. The chain carries TRBV5-1 and TRBJ2-7, with D perhaps TRBD1 (6 bases). Germline loops: CDR1 SGHRS, CDR2 YFSETQ. The V gene lost 4 bases and the J gene lost 4 bases, with 15 bases spanning the gap. The CDR3 runs to 14 residues.

This clonotype was seen repeatedly, ten times or more. The J gene is TRBJ2-2, the V gene TRBV4-2, with 8 bases fitting TRBD1. Germline-derived CDR1 and CDR2 are LGHNA and YNFKEQ. This CDR3 is 17 amino acids long. CDR3 sequence (DNA): TGTGCAAGCGACAGGGGCTATTTACACTCGAACACCGGGGAGCTGTTTTTT. As protein: CASDRGYLHSNTGELFF.

In this sample, this clonotype turned up many times. The rearrangement joins TRBV5-1 to TRBJ2-6; D gene unclear. V lost 2 bases to trimming and J lost 3 bases, with 9 bases between them. Looked up from germline, CDR1 is SGHRS and CDR2 is YFSETQ. This CDR3 is 15 amino acids long. The CDR3 reads CASSLGELGANVLTF. In DNA form, the CDR3 reads TGCGCCAGCAGCTTAGGCGAACTTGGGGCCAACGTCCTGACTTTC.

This clonotype was observed many times. The chain joins TRBV5-5 to TRBJ1-1, with a tentative D call TRBD1 (5 bases). The CDR3 covers 14 residues. CDR1 and CDR2 from the germline V gene are SGHKS and YYEKEE (reference sequence). V dropped 2 bases and J dropped 6 bases, with 14 bases sitting between them. The CDR3 nucleotides are TGTGCCAGCAGCTTTCCGATCGGGGGATCTGAAGCTTTCTTT. Translation gives CASSFPIGGSEAFF.

This clonotype showed up many times. The rearrangement uses TRBV5-1 and TRBJ1-4, with D possibly matching TRBD1 (6 bases). V was trimmed by 1 base and J by 7 bases, leaving 14 bases between them. CDR3 length: 15 residues. From germline, CDR1 is SGHRS and CDR2 YFSETQ. The CDR3 region is CASSLLGQGGEKLFF. CDR3 sequence (DNA): TGCGCCAGCAGCTTGTTGGGACAAGGCGGTGAAAAACTGTTTTTT.

In its sample, this clonotype was seen many times. The chain joins TRBV9 to TRBJ2-1, with TRBD2 as a possible D gene (5 bases). V was cut by 0 bases and J by 7 bases, with 20 bases left in between. CDR3 size: 17 residues. Per germline, CDR1 SGDLS and CDR2 YYNGEE. CDR3 protein: CASSVDRTLLSGNEQFF. Here the CDR3 DNA reads TGTGCCAGCAGCGTAGATCGAACACTTTTGTCGGGGAATGAGCAGTTCTTC.

This clonotype was detected ten times or more. The genes are TRBV20-1 and TRBJ1-6, with unresolved D. Germline-derived CDR1 and CDR2 are DFQATT and SNEGSKA (reference sequence). The length of the CDR3 is 16 residues. V lost 0 bases and J lost 4, with 13 bases in between. In DNA, the CDR3 is TGCAGTGCTAGAGAGCAGCGGACCGCTTATAATTCACCCCTCCACTTT. This encodes CSAREQRTAYNSPLHF.

This clonotype was observed at least ten times. V usage is TRBV20-1 and J usage is TRBJ1-2, with 8 bases lining up with TRBD1. The CDR3 loop spans 13 amino acids. V lost 6 bases to trimming and J lost 5 bases; unmatched junction nucleotides: 8. CDR1 DFQATT and CDR2 SNEGSKA come from the germline V gene (reference sequence). The DNA of the CDR3 is TGCAGTGCGTCGACAGGGGATATGTATGGCTACACCTTC. Translation gives CSASTGDMYGYTF.

This clonotype was observed at least ten times. Germline is not matched at one junction end, which may reflect a read error. The genes are TRBV27 and TRBJ2-7; no clear D. The CDR3 runs 13 residues. CDR1 is MNHEY and CDR2 is SMNVEV in the germline V gene (reference sequence). CDR3 DNA sequence: TGTGCCAGCAGTCTATCGTGGGTTAACGAGCAGTACTTC. This sequence encodes CASSLSWVNEQYF.

In this sample, this clonotype turned up many times. The chain recombines TRBV20-1 with TRBJ2-3; 7 bases fit TRBD1. Losses at the gene ends were 5 bases for V and 6 bases for J; bases not matched to a gene: 8. Germline V CDR1 and CDR2: DFQATT, SNEGSKA (reference sequence). This CDR3 has 13 amino acids. The CDR3 sequence: CSAGRQGMDTQYF. CDR3 sequence (DNA): TGCAGTGCTGGCCGACAGGGTATGGATACGCAGTATTTT.

This clonotype was counted at least ten times. The junction differs from germline at one of its ends, possibly a read error. This chain links TRBV4-1 with TRBJ1-4; 11 bases are a match to TRBD1. The CDR3 loop spans 14 amino acids. Germline V CDR1 and CDR2: MGHRA, YSYEKL. CDR3 sequence reads: CASSQGDRGIILEF. DNA of the CDR3: TGCGCCAGCAGCCAAGGGGACAGGGGGATAATCCTTGAGTTT.

This clonotype has at least ten counts. This chain links TRBV20-1 with TRBJ1-1; 7 bases line up with TRBD1. The CDR3 has 16 amino acids. Per germline, CDR1 DFQATT and CDR2 SNEGSKA (reference sequence). The V gene end was trimmed by 0 bases and the J gene end by 5 bases; junction bases not matched to a gene: 12. The CDR3 region is CSARETRRGLGTEAFF. The CDR3, as DNA: TGCAGTGCTAGAGAAACGCGGAGGGGGCTGGGGACTGAAGCTTTCTTT.

This clonotype was found many times. The V call is TRBV7-2, the J call TRBJ2-7; D might be TRBD2 (6 bases). The germline V and J ends were trimmed by 2 bases and 1 base, with 18 bases remaining between them. There are 17 residues in the CDR3. Per the germline V gene, CDR1 is SGHTA and CDR2 is FQGNSA. CDR3 sequence reads: CASSLRTLRDLSYEQYF. In DNA form, the CDR3 reads TGTGCCAGCAGCTTACGTACGCTCCGGGACTTGTCCTACGAGCAGTACTTC.

This clonotype was seen repeatedly, ten times or more. The J gene is TRBJ2-3, the V gene TRBV20-1; 8 nucleotides align to TRBD2. The V gene's germline CDR1 is DFQATT and CDR2 SNEGSKA (reference sequence). This CDR3 is 14 amino acids long. After removal of 3 bases from V and 1 base from J, the junction contained 3 bases not matched to a gene. The CDR3 reads CSARSLAGTDTQYF. For the CDR3, the DNA is TGCAGTGCTAGGTCACTAGCGGGCACAGATACGCAGTATTTT.

This clonotype was seen ten or more times. This chain uses TRBV7-2 with TRBJ1-5; D gene uncertain. The germline gives CDR1 SGHTA, CDR2 FQGNSA. CDR3 size: 13 residues. Trimming pared 2 bases from V and 5 bases from J, leaving 7 bases between. CDR3 protein: CASSLSKYQPQHF. The DNA of the CDR3 is TGTGCCAGCAGCTTAAGCAAATATCAGCCCCAGCATTTT.

This clonotype was picked up many times. V is TRBV2 and J is TRBJ2-7, with a weak D call TRBD1 (5 bases). The CDR3 runs to 14 residues. Trimming removed 7 bases at V and 0 bases at J, with 13 bases between. The V gene's germline CDR1 is SNHLY and CDR2 FYNNEI. CDR3 nucleotides: TGTGCCAGCACCTTCGACAGTAGCTCCTACGAGCAGTACTTC. Translation gives CASTFDSSSYEQYF.

This clonotype was picked up many times. This chain uses TRBV10-3 with TRBJ1-1, with D unclear. Deletions cut 8 bases from V and 3 bases from J, with 10 bases between. Per the germline V gene, CDR1 is ENHRY and CDR2 is SYGVKD. This CDR3 contains 12 residues. CDR3 DNA: TGTGCCATCGAAGGCCGGGACACTGAAGCTTTCTTT. This gives the protein CAIEGRDTEAFF.

This clonotype has at least ten counts. The chain couples TRBV20-1 to TRBJ1-5; the D gene is possibly TRBD1 (5 bases). V lost 6 bases and J 1 base, leaving 13 bases between the germline ends. Germline V lookup: CDR1 DFQATT, CDR2 SNEGSKA (reference sequence). The CDR3 is made up of 14 amino acids. CDR3 DNA: TGCAGTGCAACCTCCCGGGACAGCAATCAGCCCCAGCATTTT. This encodes CSATSRDSNQPQHF.